Each of the 13 T cell receptor beta chains below was sequenced from the same sample in a study of T cells after yellow fever vaccination. TCRdb re-called the 5' RACE reads through MiXCR, storing one row per CDR3 protein. This table has tens of thousands of distinct CDR3 sequences, under 9.5% appearing once. Material: CD8+ T cells sorted from PBMCs, obtained more than 8 days after the first yellow fever vaccination. The origin of the receptors is a man between 18 and 29 years old who received the YFV17D yellow fever vaccine.

To note about this clonotype: A much larger clone differs from this one at a single base, so this may be a read error. The V and J genes are TRBV3-1 and TRBJ1-2; D is ambiguous. This CDR3 is built from 14 residues. Germline-derived CDR1 and CDR2 are LGHDT and YNNKEL (reference sequence). The CDR3 protein is CASSPGSIGYSYTF. The CDR3 DNA is TGTGCCAGCAGCCCCGGGTCCATAGGCTATAGCTACACCTTC.

This clonotype has at least ten counts. This chain joins TRBV4-3 and TRBJ2-3; unclear D gene. CDR3 length equals 15 residues. Germline CDR1 and CDR2: LGHNA and YSLEER. V was shortened by 0 bases and J by 0 bases, with 7 bases between the two germline ends. The CDR3 DNA reads TGCGCCAGCAGCCAAGAGGCTCGTAGCACAGATACGCAGTATTTT. Amino acid sequence: CASSQEARSTDTQYF.

This clonotype was counted ten times or more. This rearrangement joins TRBV15 to TRBJ2-2; D gene uncertain. V lost 0 bases and J 2 bases, leaving 7 bases between the germline ends. The CDR3 totals 15 residues. Germline values: CDR1 LNHNV, CDR2 YYDKDF (reference sequence). Written as DNA, the CDR3 is TGTGCCACCAGCAGAGAGGGCACTAACACCGGGGAGCTGTTTTTT. Its translation: CATSREGTNTGELFF.

The chain has TRBV20-1 and TRBJ1-1; no clear D. CDR3 length equals 15 residues. CDR1 and CDR2 (germline): DFQATT, SNEGSKA (reference sequence). Trimming pared 7 bases from V and 1 base from J, leaving 19 bases between. In DNA form, the CDR3 reads TGCAGTGGCTACTCCATATCAGGACCGAACACTGAAGCTTTCTTT. This sequence encodes CSGYSISGPNTEAFF.

This clonotype has just a few counts. The chain carries TRBV7-9 and TRBJ2-2; the D gene could be TRBD1 or TRBD2 (5 bases each). In germline, CDR1 is SEHNR, CDR2 FQNEAQ (reference sequence). Between the trimmed V and J ends, which lost 3 bases and 5 bases, there was a span of 7 bases. The CDR3 is made up of 13 amino acids. The CDR3 sequence is CASSFRETGELFF. The CDR3, as DNA: TGTGCCAGCAGCTTCAGGGAGACCGGGGAGCTGTTTTTT.

Ten or more counts support this clonotype. V usage is TRBV6-5 and J usage is TRBJ2-5; a possible D gene is TRBD2 (6 bases). Per germline, CDR1 MNHEY and CDR2 SVGAGI. Trimming removed 4 bases from V and 5 bases from J, with 11 bases in between. There are 13 residues in the CDR3. CDR3 nucleotide sequence: TGTGCCAGCAGTTCCAGGGACTGGGAGACCCAGTACTTC. Translated, it gives CASSSRDWETQYF.

Many counts were recorded for this clonotype. This chain uses TRBV12-3 or TRBV12-4 with TRBJ2-7, with no clear D. The CDR3 is 14 amino acids. Trimming shortened V by 6 bases and J by 6 bases, and 18 bases separated the two germline ends. The CDR3 bases are TGTGCCAGCAGCTCGGTACCGTCCCCGGTCGAGCAGTACTTC. Its protein product is CASSSVPSPVEQYF.

The sample holds many counts of this clonotype. J is TRBJ2-1 and V is TRBV27; unclear D gene. The CDR3 is 12 residues long. CDR1 and CDR2 (germline): MNHEY, SMNVEV (reference sequence). V was cut by 4 bases and J by 10 bases, with 11 bases left in between. For the CDR3, the DNA is TGTGCCAGCAGTTCCCCCCTCAGAGAGCAGTTCTTC. This gives the protein CASSSPLREQFF.

This clonotype came up many times. The chain employs TRBV13 and TRBJ1-1; D is possibly TRBD1 (6 bases). V lost 3 bases, J lost 7 bases, and 15 bases lay in between. Germline-derived CDR1 and CDR2 are PRHDT and FYEKMQ (reference sequence). The CDR3 length is 14 residues. The CDR3 coding sequence is TGTGCCAGCAGCTTGGGGGGGCAGAATGTTGAAGCTTTCTTT. Its protein is CASSLGGQNVEAFF.

This clonotype was counted ten times or more. The rearrangement uses TRBV5-1 and TRBJ2-1; 7 nucleotides line up with TRBD1. Germline CDR1 SGHRS, CDR2 YFSETQ. The CDR3 is 13 amino acids. V gave up 1 base and J gave up 7 bases; unmatched junction bases: 2. This chain's CDR3 is CASSLWGQNEQFF. The DNA for the CDR3 is TGCGCCAGCAGCTTGTGGGGACAGAATGAGCAGTTCTTC. The full variable domain, with the rest looked up from reference TRBV5-1 and TRBJ2-1, is KAGVTQTPRYLIKTRGQQVTLSCSPISGHRSVSWYQQTPGQGLQFLFEYFSETQRNKGNFPGRFSGRQFSNSRSEMNVSTLELGDSALYLCASSLWGQNEQFFGPGTRLTVL.

Regarding this clonotype: A much larger clone differs from this one at a single base, so this may be a read error. This chain connects TRBV27 to TRBJ2-3; D not certain. CDR1 and CDR2 from the germline V gene are MNHEY and SMNVEV (reference sequence). CDR3 length: 12 residues. The CDR3 protein is CASSVGTDAQYF. The CDR3 DNA reads as TGTGCCAGCAGTGTTGGCACAGATGCGCAGTATTTT.

This clonotype was seen ten or more times. The V and J genes are TRBV5-5 and TRBJ1-1; D is perhaps TRBD1 (6 bases). The CDR3 is made up of 16 amino acids. The ends were cut back, 3 bases at V and 1 base at J, with 16 bases in the middle. Germline V lookup: CDR1 SGHKS, CDR2 YYEKEE (reference sequence). This chain's CDR3 is CASSYPAGQTNTEAFF. DNA for the CDR3: TGTGCCAGCAGCTACCCGGCTGGACAGACGAACACTGAAGCTTTCTTT.

This clonotype was detected many times. This sequence joins TRBV7-8 and TRBJ2-5; D possibly matches TRBD1 or TRBD2 (6 bases each). The CDR3 runs to 15 residues. V was trimmed by 5 bases and J by 4 bases, leaving 17 bases between them. CDR1 and CDR2 (germline): SGHVS, FQNEAQ. The CDR3 DNA is TGTGCCAGCAGCACCGAAAGAGGGGGGAGAGAGACCCAGTACTTC. This sequence encodes CASSTERGGRETQYF.